These 8 T cell receptor beta chains were all obtained from the same sample, sequenced in a study of cytomegalovirus exposure and HLA in healthy donors. This PCR relied on a set of 60 Vbeta primers and 13 Jbeta primers. Measured with immunoSEQ multiplex PCR; TCRdb has only the in-frame clones, and not every one. Found here are 150,000 to 200,000 clones, 75% to 90% of them singletons; the top ten hold roughly 0.8%. Sequencing input: PBMCs. Receptors were obtained from a woman between 18 and 30 years old in good health and CMV-seronegative.

This chain joins TRBV30 and TRBJ2-5; 7 bases agree with TRBD1. The DNA end lines up better with TRBJ2-7; the J call may be wrong. The CDR3 has 12 amino acids. Germline V lookup: CDR1 GTSNPN, CDR2 SVGIG (reference sequence). The CDR3 here is CAIGQAPYEQYF. The CDR3 DNA reads TGTGCCATCGGACAGGCCCCCTACGAGCAGTACTTC.

The chain links TRBV5-1 to TRBJ1-2; a weak D match, TRBD1 (6 bases). The CDR3 spans 13 residues. Deletions cut 0 bases from V and 6 bases from J, with 9 bases between. Germline V gene sequence: CDR1 SGHRS, CDR2 YFSETQ. CDR3 coding DNA: TGCGCCAGCAGCTTGGAAGGGGGTAATGGCTACACCTTC. As protein: CASSLEGGNGYTF.

The chain joins TRBV18 to TRBJ1-2, with 7 bases fitting TRBD1. The junction had 9 bases not matched to a gene; V was cut back by 0 bases and J by 2 bases. Germline-derived CDR1 and CDR2 are KGHSH and LQKENI. The CDR3 contains 17 residues. As DNA, the CDR3 is TGTGCCAGCTCACCACCCAGCAAAGGGGGCCCGAACTATGGCTACACCTTC. Translating gives CASSPPSKGGPNYGYTF.

The chain couples TRBV6-5 to TRBJ1-3; TRBD1 matches at 8 bases. This CDR3 is 14 amino acids long. CDR1 and CDR2 from the germline V gene are MNHEY and SVGAGI. With V trimmed by 9 bases and J by 4 bases, 8 bases remained unmatched. CDR3 amino acids: CASPPRTGGNTIYF. The CDR3 bases are TGTGCCAGTCCTCCTAGGACAGGGGGAAACACCATATATTTT.

The V and J genes are TRBV27 and TRBJ1-2, with no clear D. The CDR3 is 15 residues long. Trimming took off 2 bases at V and 1 base at J, with 11 bases between the two ends. CDR1 MNHEY and CDR2 SMNVEV come from the germline V gene (reference sequence). The CDR3 loop is CASSLGGNFNYGYTF. CDR3 nucleotide sequence: TGTGCCAGCAGTTTAGGAGGCAATTTTAACTATGGCTACACCTTC.

The gene calls are TRBV5-4 and TRBJ2-3; 13 nucleotides match TRBD2. The CDR3 runs to 15 residues. Germline loops: CDR1 SGHNT, CDR2 YYREEE (reference sequence). The V gene end was trimmed by 7 bases and the J gene end by 4 bases; junction bases not matched to a gene: 6. The CDR3 DNA sequence: TGTGCCAGCGGACTAGCGGGAGCATCATCAGATACGCAGTATTTT. Its translation: CASGLAGASSDTQYF.

The chain combines TRBV27 with TRBJ2-7; a possible D gene is TRBD2 (5 bases). The CDR3 is made up of 13 amino acids. Germline V gene sequence: CDR1 MNHEY, CDR2 SMNVEV (reference sequence). Trimming took off 4 bases at V and 3 bases at J, with 10 bases between the two ends. CDR3 bases: TGTGCCAGCAGTTCTCTAGCAGGCTACGAGCAGTACTTC. Amino acid sequence: CASSSLAGYEQYF.

This chain connects TRBV7-9 to TRBJ2-7, with TRBD2 matching over 12 bases. V lost 5 bases to trimming and J lost 7 bases; unmatched junction nucleotides: 9. This CDR3 spans 15 amino acids. Germline assignment: CDR1 SEHNR and CDR2 FQNEAQ (reference sequence). The CDR3 nucleotides are TGTGCCAGCAGCGATAAGACTAGCGGGAGAGGGGAGCAGTACTTC. Its translation is CASSDKTSGRGEQYF.